This T cell receptor (beta chain) derives from a study of T cells in Graves' hyperthyroidism and ophthalmopathy. Points from the study as a whole: Most expanded thyroid clonotypes above 0.001 also appeared in blood.

From RNA transcripts, TCR beta CDR3 regions were amplified. HTBI primers were the set used in a first-round RT-PCR of the TCR CDR3. TCRdb re-analysed the multiplex PCR reads in MiXCR, keeping a single row per CDR3 protein. Among fewer than 500,000 distinct CDR3 sequences listed, approximately 14% were seen once. The length of the CDR3 is 14 residues. Germline V CDR1 and CDR2: SGHRS, YFSETQ. Trimming at V came to 5 bases and at J to 2 bases, leaving 7 bases not matched to a gene. Orbital computed tomography and thyroid ultrasound, together with serum TRAb and thyroxine and clinical symptoms, were used for diagnoses. This clonotype came up many times. Its specificity is not known.

V usage is TRBV5-1 and J usage is TRBJ2-7; 7 nucleotides align to TRBD1. The sample consisted of blood. This sequence was found in a man aged 18 to 29 with Graves' ophthalmopathy. CDR3 in amino acids: CASSNPGQTYEQYF. Here the CDR3 DNA reads TGCGCCAGCAGTAACCCGGGACAGACCTACGAGCAGTACTTC.